This TCR beta chain was sequenced during a study of cytomegalovirus exposure and HLA in healthy donors (dated by TCRdb to about 2017). Some background on the complete study: An earlier analysis of about 560 of the donors reported 276 Gb of sequence data and some 110 million unique TCR beta sequences obtained from about 179 million T cells. About 300 gigabases of sequencing data and some 85 million unique TCR sequences were included in an early release covering roughly 700 HLA-typed donors. Among the approximately 400 genotyped donors, around 81% belonged to the genetic ancestry cluster associated with self-reported Caucasian donors. The study aimed to test whether signatures of past pathogen exposure could be identified by cataloging public T cell receptors. The T cell repertoires of 550 to 850 subjects were profiled by immunosequencing and related to cytomegalovirus serostatus. Along with the approximately 700-subject first cohort, a separate validation cohort of over a hundred different subjects was used. The study combined high-throughput TCR immunosequencing, statistical association of individual TCRs with disease status, and machine learning to predict cytomegalovirus infection status. A later analysis re-examined previously published TCR beta repertoires from 500 to 700 donors and added high-resolution HLA genotyping to investigate patterns of TCR occurrence. Rather than using new phenotypic data, the later analysis identified candidate immune exposures from TCR beta sequences and from how often those sequences occurred across donors. To decide whether each TCR beta V gene segment behaved as functional or pseudogenic, an earlier analysis of approximately 620 of the donors relied on high-throughput TCR beta sequencing. Alongside the repertoire data, information on donor age, sex, ethnicity and CMV serostatus was compiled. In a later genetic analysis, genome-wide SNP genotypes for about three fifths of the roughly 670 donors were used, and that subset was treated as a discovery cohort. All discovery cohort repertoires had been generated using a single sequencing platform. HLA typing included class I and class II loci at four-digit resolution. Typing coverage varied by locus: roughly 629-630 donors for A, B, C, DRB1 and DQB1; approximately 520 for DQA1; about 590 for DPA1; roughly 450 for DPB1. Four to six DR-DQ haplotypes were handled as single units for association and clustering because linkage in the cohort was strong. On average, about 240,000 unique TCR beta nucleotide sequences were sequenced per donor among a few hundred genotyped donors of the cohort, with 15% to 20% of those sequences being non-productive. Broader findings and caveats from the paper: According to a later genetic analysis, donors in an Asian-associated ancestry cluster had fewer N-insertions in productive TCRs than the approximately 690-donor mean. In an earlier analysis of some 550 of the donors, most TCR beta V segments were observed in productive rearrangements about 90% or about 30% of the time, broadly matching IMGT annotations. The study listed 150 to 200 TCR beta chains as associated with cytomegalovirus. Strong co-occurrence of HLA alleles, especially DR and DQ, made assigning TCR associations to individual alleles difficult. It was suggested by the authors that the approach could potentially be generalized to other disease states and immunological phenotypes. Because some donors lacked HLA typing at each locus, the association tests relied only on the typed subset. Correlated functional status among segregating V segments might reflect linkage disequilibrium, but an unknown experimental factor could not be ruled out. In a later analysis, HLA-associated TCR beta chains were found to be more clonally expanded and to have lower generation probabilities than equally common non-associated chains. The presence/absence analyses assumed that sequencing depth was roughly uniform across donors, and that assumption may not be true. The cohort was sequenced for TCR beta chains only, and without alpha or paired-chain data the features that could be detected were limited. Seventeen rarely observed V segments, including chromosome 9 orphons, were excluded from the earlier analysis of about 600 of the donors because counts were too low. In a later analysis, most CMV-associated TCR beta chains were found to appear HLA-restricted, with HLA associations seemingly driven largely by CMV exposure. In both the original and validation cohorts, the classifier was reported to diagnose cytomegalovirus status with high specificity and sensitivity. Some IMGT-functional V segments, including TRBV6-2 and TRBV6-3, could not be distinguished by the 87-base-pair reads and were therefore excluded. A further reported finding was that TCR beta sequences accurately predicted the HLA-A and HLA-B alleles for most subjects in the first cohort. At a false discovery rate of 0.05, a later analysis linked around 15,000 TCR beta sequences to specific HLA alleles. Across donors, most TCR sequences were observed very rarely, whereas some public TCRs were present in many individuals. In vitro tests confirmed that a few of the cytomegalovirus-associated TCR beta chains recognize cytomegalovirus antigens. According to a later analysis, parvovirus B19, influenza, CMV and Epstein-Barr virus appeared linked to several top co-occurrence clusters. The sequencing pipeline was judged likely to have produced a cluster of highly shared sequence variants as a technical artifact. In a later genetic analysis, a missense DCLRE1C variant was associated with V-gene and J-gene trimming of TCR beta chains, and the association was replicated in an independent cohort. CMV serostatus was the only immune exposure information available for the cohort. In a later analysis, the rate of TCR association differed among HLA loci, with DRB1 alleles having the most associated TCRs and HLA-C alleles having the fewest.

Trimming at the junction amounts to 0 bases on V and 4 bases on J, and the germline ends lie 13 bases apart. Measured from the cysteine to the phenylalanine, the CDR3 is 15 residues long. Only the CDR3 portion is preserved as DNA: 45 bases, with reading frame beginning at the first base. Reading the germline V gene gives CDR1 SGHRS and CDR2 YFSETQ. As to this clone: What this receptor recognizes is not known. One base away there is no much larger clone; base qualities are not given.

The cohort consisted of 650 to 700 healthy bone marrow donors. At the time of sampling, every cohort member was nominally healthy, though immune exposures that went unrecorded were likely present. The donor was CMV seropositive and was included in the group of about 290 seropositive cohort members. Every donor gave a peripheral blood sample, and the peripheral blood mononuclear cells from that sample were used for TCR beta sequencing. The Qiagen DNeasy Blood Extraction Kit was used to extract genomic DNA from the blood cell samples. Library preparation was by the immunoSEQ multiplex PCR assay. The multiplex PCR relied on a mix of 60 forward primers for TCR Vbeta segments and 13 reverse primers for TCR Jbeta segments. Amplification of the CDR3 region of rearranged TCR beta genes was performed with a multiplex PCR assay on genomic DNA. Amplified TCR beta libraries were sequenced as 87-base-pair reads on the Illumina HiSeq System. Per the authors' processing: A later analysis tallied some 79 million unique TCR beta chains across the 660 or so repertoires, and approximately 11 million of those chains were shared by two or more donors. Raw reads were error-corrected and collapsed into unique sequences with a nearest-neighbor algorithm that merged closely related sequences to remove PCR and sequencing errors. V, D and J gene segments were assigned by aligning CDR3 sequences to IMGT reference sequences. For a sequence to be retained, at least a six-nucleotide match to both a V gene segment and a J gene segment was required. A rearrangement counted as productive if the CDR3 had no stop codons and remained in frame with V and J, and every other rearrangement counted as non-productive. Following IMGT convention, CDR3 was defined as the stretch from the second conserved V-encoded cysteine up to the conserved J-encoded phenylalanine. The earlier analysis of roughly 590 of the donors excluded sequences that lacked an unambiguous match to a single V gene segment. An earlier analysis of 587 of the donors called V segments functional above 56.7% productive rearrangements and segregating when the between-donor standard deviation exceeded 5%. A statistical classification framework was built to diagnose cytomegalovirus status from the catalog of TCR beta chain sequences. In a later analysis, TCR nucleotide sequences were compared against IMGT/GENE-DB human TR gene sequences so that V and J genes could be assigned. A later analysis assigned CDR3 sequences and most-parsimonious VDJ recombination scenarios with the TCRdist pipeline. In a later analysis, every TCR beta chain was defined by the combination of its CDR3 amino acid sequence and its V-gene family, and reads without a unique V-gene family were dropped. In a later analysis, fewer than 650 highly shared, low-generation-probability nucleotide sequences were removed to address suspected cross-contamination and a sequencing artifact. In a later analysis, a clonal expansion index for each public chain was calculated from normalized within-repertoire ranks of inferred template counts. In a later analysis, generation probabilities were computed with a VDJ recombination model fitted to out-of-frame rearrangements, and the resulting probabilities were checked against IGoR. In a later analysis, TCR-TCR, TCR-HLA and TCR-CMV co-occurrence was scored with hypergeometric tests, and a repertoire-size bias correction was applied to TCR pairs. A later analysis estimated false discovery rates by permuting HLA or CMV assignments 20 times. In a later analysis, co-occurring TCRs were grouped using DBSCAN, with TCRdist sequence similarity added in when clustering inside HLA-allele-positive subsets. Repertoires with fewer than 30,000 or more than 120,000 public chains were left out of co-occurrence clustering, as were a few repertoires with anomalous nucleotide sharing. In TCRdb, the immuneACCESS table is reduced to in-frame sequences with V and J assigned. These tables do not hold every clone; where another copy was compared, an unresolved V gene accounts for under half, and the others remain unexplained. V, J and clone size were drawn from that table, and D and trimming were deduced from the DNA. This sample holds 95,000 to 150,000 clones; over 75% were observed only once. The leading ten clones occupy about 6% of the sample.

This chain is built from TRBV5-1 and TRBJ1-2, with the identity of the D gene unclear. Input material: PBMCs. This receptor was taken from a man aged 18 to 30 in good health and CMV-seropositive. The DNA reads TGCGCCAGCAGCTTGGACGGGGAGGGAGGCTATGGCTACACCTTC. It specifies CASSLDGEGGYGYTF.